The 8 T cell receptor beta chains reported below all come from one sample, sequenced in a study of T cell responses to AZD1222 COVID-19 vaccine. Generated by immunoSEQ multiplex PCR, the TCRdb table keeps only in-frame clones and is missing some. This table has some 97,000 clones, around 90% appearing once. Specimen: peripheral blood, collected on day 0 of AZD1222 vaccination. These receptors all come from an adult in good health.

V gene TRBV7-2 combines with J gene TRBJ2-1; the match to TRBD2 covers 11 bases. V lost 2 bases and J lost 4; bases outside the gene matches: 7. The CDR3 covers 17 residues. CDR1 is SGHTA and CDR2 is FQGNSA in the germline V gene. CDR3 DNA: TGTGCCAGCAGCTTACGACTAGCGGGAATTAGTTACAATGAGCAGTTCTTC. It is translated as CASSLRLAGISYNEQFF.

The chain uses TRBV10-3 and TRBJ2-1; 12 positions match TRBD2. Germline trimming cut 4 bases from V and 4 bases from J; bases unmatched to any gene: 2. Germline CDR1 is ENHRY and CDR2 is SYGVKD. This CDR3 is 15 amino acids long. The DNA of the CDR3 is TGTGCCATCAGTGTGGGGACTAGCGGGTACAATGAGCAGTTCTTC. As protein: CAISVGTSGYNEQFF.

This clone was found once. The V gene is TRBV7-8, the J gene TRBJ2-7; D may be TRBD1 (5 bases). Germline loops: CDR1 SGHVS, CDR2 FQNEAQ. Trimming took 5 bases from V and 0 from J, leaving 17 bases between them. The CDR3 contains 16 residues. The CDR3, as DNA: TGTGCCAGCAGCCCTAGAGGACGGACAAGCTCCTACGAGCAGTACTTC. This gives the protein CASSPRGRTSSYEQYF.

The DNA for the CDR3 is TGTGCCAGCACGACGATAGCCTATAGCAATCAGCCCCAGCATTTT. Translated, it gives CASTTIAYSNQPQHF. The chain links TRBV28 to TRBJ1-5; D call uncertain. The germline V gene has CDR1 MDHEN and CDR2 SYDVKM. The CDR3 is 15 residues long. V was shortened by 7 bases and J by 0 bases, with 13 bases between the two germline ends.

V is TRBV5-1 and J is TRBJ1-2; the D gene is possibly TRBD1 (5 bases). This CDR3 has 12 residues. Germline V CDR1 and CDR2: SGHRS, YFSETQ. Trimming removed 7 bases at V and 6 bases at J, with 13 bases between. The chain's CDR3 is CASRIGTDGYTF. In nucleotides, the CDR3 is TGCGCCAGCCGAATCGGGACTGATGGCTACACCTTC. The full variable domain, rest sourced from reference TRBV5-1 and TRBJ1-2, is KAGVTQTPRYLIKTRGQQVTLSCSPISGHRSVSWYQQTPGQGLQFLFEYFSETQRNKGNFPGRFSGRQFSNSRSEMNVSTLELGDSALYLCASRIGTDGYTFGSGTRLTVV.

This sequence joins TRBV28 and TRBJ2-3; D uncertain. Trimming pared 3 bases from V and 2 bases from J, leaving 12 bases between. The length of the CDR3 is 15 residues. Germline-derived CDR1 and CDR2 are MDHEN and SYDVKM. The CDR3 DNA follows: TGTGCCAGCAGTTTCGAGCCCCCCCCCACAGATACGCAGTATTTT. Encoded protein: CASSFEPPPTDTQYF.

The chain carries TRBV11-2 and TRBJ1-6; 7 nucleotides agree with TRBD1. Germline trimming cut 8 bases from V and 6 bases from J; bases unmatched to any gene: 10. This CDR3 has 15 residues. The germline CDR1 and CDR2 sequences are SGHAT and FQNNGV. CDR3 in DNA: TGTGCCAGCGGATCCCATTACAGGGGTAATTCACCCCTCCACTTT. Protein: CASGSHYRGNSPLHF.

V usage is TRBV13 and J usage is TRBJ2-1; no reliable D call. V lost 2 bases and J lost 1, with 6 bases in between. The germline CDR1 and CDR2 sequences are PRHDT and FYEKMQ (reference sequence). The CDR3 loop spans 14 amino acids. CDR3 sequence (DNA): TGTGCCAGCAGCTTAATCAGTTCCTACAATGAGCAGTTCTTC. Its protein is CASSLISSYNEQFF.